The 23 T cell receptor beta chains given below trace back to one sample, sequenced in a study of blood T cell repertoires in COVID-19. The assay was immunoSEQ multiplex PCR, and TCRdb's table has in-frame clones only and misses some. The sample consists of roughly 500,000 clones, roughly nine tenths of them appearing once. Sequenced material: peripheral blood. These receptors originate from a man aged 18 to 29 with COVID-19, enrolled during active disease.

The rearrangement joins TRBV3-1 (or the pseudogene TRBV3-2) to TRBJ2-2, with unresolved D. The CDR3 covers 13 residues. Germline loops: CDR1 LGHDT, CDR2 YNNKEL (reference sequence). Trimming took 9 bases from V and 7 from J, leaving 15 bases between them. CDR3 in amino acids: CARPSGSGGELFF. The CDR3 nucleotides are TGTGCCAGACCCTCCGGTTCGGGCGGGGAGCTGTTTTTT.

The CDR3, as DNA: TGCGCCAGCAGTGTTCAGGGGAGGAACACTGAAGCTTTCTTT. Its protein is CASSVQGRNTEAFF. The chain joins TRBV10-2 to TRBJ1-1, with TRBD1 as a possible D gene (6 bases). Trimming cost V 4 bases and J 1 base, with 10 bases left between them. This CDR3 region has 14 residues. The germline V gene encodes CDR1 WSHSY and CDR2 SAAADI.

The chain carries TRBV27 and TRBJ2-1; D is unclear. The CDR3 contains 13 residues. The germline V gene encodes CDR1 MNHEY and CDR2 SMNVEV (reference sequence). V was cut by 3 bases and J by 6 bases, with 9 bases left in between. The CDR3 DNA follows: TGTGCCAGCAGTTTTTCCCTCTTCAATGAGCAGTTCTTC. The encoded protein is CASSFSLFNEQFF.

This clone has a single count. The CDR3 loop reads CASSSPGGLAGAGELFF. The CDR3 DNA reads as TGCGCCAGCAGCTCACCCGGTGGACTAGCGGGAGCCGGGGAGCTGTTTTTT. V usage is TRBV5-1 and J usage is TRBJ2-2, with TRBD2 identical over 13 bases. The junction had 8 bases not matched to a gene; V was cut back by 3 bases and J by 6 bases. CDR1 SGHRS and CDR2 YFSETQ come from the germline V gene. CDR3 size: 17 residues.

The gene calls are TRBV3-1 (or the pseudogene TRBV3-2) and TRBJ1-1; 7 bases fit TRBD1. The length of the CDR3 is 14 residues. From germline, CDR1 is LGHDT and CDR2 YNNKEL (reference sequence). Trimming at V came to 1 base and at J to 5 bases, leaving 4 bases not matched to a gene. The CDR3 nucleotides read TGTGCCAGCAGCCAAGGGACAGGTCAAACTGAAGCTTTCTTT. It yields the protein CASSQGTGQTEAFF.

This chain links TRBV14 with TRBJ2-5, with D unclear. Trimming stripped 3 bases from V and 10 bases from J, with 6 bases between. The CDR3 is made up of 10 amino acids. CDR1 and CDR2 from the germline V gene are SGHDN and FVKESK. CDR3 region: CASSHEDQYF. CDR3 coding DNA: TGTGCCAGCAGCCATGAGGACCAGTACTTC.

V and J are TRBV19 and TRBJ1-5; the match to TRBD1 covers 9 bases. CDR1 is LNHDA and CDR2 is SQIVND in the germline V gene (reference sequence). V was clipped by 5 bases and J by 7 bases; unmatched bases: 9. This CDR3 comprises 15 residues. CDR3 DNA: TGTGCCAGTAGTCCACGGGACAGGGCGGTCCAGCCCCAGCATTTT. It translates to CASSPRDRAVQPQHF.

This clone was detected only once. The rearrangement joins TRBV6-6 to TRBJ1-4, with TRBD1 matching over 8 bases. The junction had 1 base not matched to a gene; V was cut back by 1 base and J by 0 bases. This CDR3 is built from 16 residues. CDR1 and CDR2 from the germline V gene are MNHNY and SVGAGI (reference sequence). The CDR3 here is CASSYLQGATNEKLFF. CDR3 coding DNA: TGTGCCAGCAGTTACTTACAGGGGGCAACTAATGAAAAACTGTTTTTT.

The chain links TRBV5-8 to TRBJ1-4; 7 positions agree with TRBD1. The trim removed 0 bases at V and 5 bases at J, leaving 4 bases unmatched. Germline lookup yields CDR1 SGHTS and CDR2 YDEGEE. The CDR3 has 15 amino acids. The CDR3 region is CASSLVSGQNEKLFF. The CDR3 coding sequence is TGTGCCAGCAGCTTGGTATCGGGACAGAATGAAAAACTGTTTTTT.

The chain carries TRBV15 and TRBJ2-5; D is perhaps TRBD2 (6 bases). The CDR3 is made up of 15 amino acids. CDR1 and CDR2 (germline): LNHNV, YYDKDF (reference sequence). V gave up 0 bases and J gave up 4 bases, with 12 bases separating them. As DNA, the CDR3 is TGTGCCACCAGCAGAGATGGCCAGGGAGGAGAGACCCAGTACTTC. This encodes CATSRDGQGGETQYF.

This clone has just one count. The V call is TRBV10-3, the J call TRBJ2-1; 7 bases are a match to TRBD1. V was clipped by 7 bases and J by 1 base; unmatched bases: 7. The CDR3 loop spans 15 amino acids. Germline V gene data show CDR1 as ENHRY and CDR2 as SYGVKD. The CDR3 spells CAIMGRQGSYNEQFF. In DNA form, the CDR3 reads TGTGCCATCATGGGCCGACAGGGTTCCTACAATGAGCAGTTCTTC.

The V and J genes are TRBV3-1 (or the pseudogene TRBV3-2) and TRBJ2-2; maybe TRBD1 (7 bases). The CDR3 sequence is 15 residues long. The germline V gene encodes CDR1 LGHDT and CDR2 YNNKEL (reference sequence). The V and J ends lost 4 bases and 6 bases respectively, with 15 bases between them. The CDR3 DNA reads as TGTGCCAGCAGCCGAGTCAGGGGGGAACCCGGGGAGCTGTTTTTT. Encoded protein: CASSRVRGEPGELFF.

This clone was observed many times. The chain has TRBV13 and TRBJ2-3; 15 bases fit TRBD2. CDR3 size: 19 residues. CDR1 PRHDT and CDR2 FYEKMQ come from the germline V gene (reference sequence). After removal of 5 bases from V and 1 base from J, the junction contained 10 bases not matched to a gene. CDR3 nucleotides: TGTGCCAGCAGCCAGGGGGGACTAGCGGGAGGCAGGGGCACAGATACGCAGTATTTT. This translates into CASSQGGLAGGRGTDTQYF.

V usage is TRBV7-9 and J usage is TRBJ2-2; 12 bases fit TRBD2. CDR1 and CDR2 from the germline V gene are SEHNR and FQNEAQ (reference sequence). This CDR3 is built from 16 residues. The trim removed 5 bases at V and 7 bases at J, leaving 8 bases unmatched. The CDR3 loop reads CASSRGTSGPDGELFF. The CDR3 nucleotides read TGTGCCAGCAGCCGAGGGACTAGCGGGCCGGACGGGGAGCTGTTTTTT.

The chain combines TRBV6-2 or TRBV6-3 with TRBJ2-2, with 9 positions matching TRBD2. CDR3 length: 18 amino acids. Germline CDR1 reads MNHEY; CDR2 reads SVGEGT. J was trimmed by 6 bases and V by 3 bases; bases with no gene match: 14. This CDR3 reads CASSYPREREAVPGELFF. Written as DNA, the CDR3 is TGTGCCAGCAGTTATCCTAGGGAGCGGGAGGCGGTACCCGGGGAGCTGTTTTTT.

The CDR3 region is CASSPQGGAFF. CDR3 nucleotides: TGTGCCAGCAGTCCCCAGGGGGGAGCTTTCTTT. This chain uses TRBV28 with TRBJ1-1; 7 bases match TRBD1. CDR1 is MDHEN, CDR2 SYDVKM, per germline. CDR3 length: 11 amino acids. Trimming took 5 bases from V and 10 from J; bases not matched to a gene: 4.

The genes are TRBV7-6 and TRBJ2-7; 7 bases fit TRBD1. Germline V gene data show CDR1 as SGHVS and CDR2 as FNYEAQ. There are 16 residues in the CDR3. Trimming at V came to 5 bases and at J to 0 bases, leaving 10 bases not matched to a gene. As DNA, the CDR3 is TGTGCCAGCAGCCCTAGGAGACAGGGAGCCTCCTACGAGCAGTACTTC. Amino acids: CASSPRRQGASYEQYF.

The CDR3: CASSPASSGGYSYEQYF. The CDR3 DNA reads TGTGCCAGCAGTCCTGCGTCTTCAGGAGGCTACTCCTACGAGCAGTACTTC. The rearrangement links TRBV27 to TRBJ2-7, with a weak D call TRBD2 (5 bases). The V and J ends lost 5 bases and 0 bases respectively, with 20 bases between them. CDR3 size: 17 residues. CDR1 is MNHEY and CDR2 is SMNVEV in the germline V gene (reference sequence).

The CDR3 sequence: CAWSVGTGNEQYF. The CDR3 nucleotides are TGTGCCTGGAGTGTAGGGACAGGGAATGAGCAGTACTTC. The rearrangement joins TRBV30 to TRBJ2-7; 9 positions match TRBD1. The junction had 4 bases not matched to a gene; V was cut back by 0 bases and J by 7 bases. The CDR3 is made up of 13 amino acids. The germline gives CDR1 GTSNPN, CDR2 SVGIG (reference sequence).

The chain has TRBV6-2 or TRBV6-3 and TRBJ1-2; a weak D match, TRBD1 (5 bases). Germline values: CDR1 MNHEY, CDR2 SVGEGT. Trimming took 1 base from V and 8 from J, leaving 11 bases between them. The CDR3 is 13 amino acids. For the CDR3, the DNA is TGTGCCAGCAGTTACTTAGGGGAAAGCGGCTACACCTTC. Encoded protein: CASSYLGESGYTF.

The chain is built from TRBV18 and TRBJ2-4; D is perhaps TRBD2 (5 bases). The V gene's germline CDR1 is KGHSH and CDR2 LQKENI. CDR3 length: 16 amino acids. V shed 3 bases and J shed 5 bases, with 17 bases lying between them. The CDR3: CASSPIGAASENIQYF. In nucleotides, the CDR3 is TGTGCCAGCTCACCTATCGGAGCGGCTTCCGAAAACATTCAGTACTTC.

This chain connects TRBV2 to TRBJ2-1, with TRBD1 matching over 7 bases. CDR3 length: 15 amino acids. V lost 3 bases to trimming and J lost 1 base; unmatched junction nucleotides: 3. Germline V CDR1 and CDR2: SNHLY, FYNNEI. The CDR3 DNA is TGTGCCAGCAGTGATACAGGGGTATCCTACAATGAGCAGTTCTTC. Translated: CASSDTGVSYNEQFF.

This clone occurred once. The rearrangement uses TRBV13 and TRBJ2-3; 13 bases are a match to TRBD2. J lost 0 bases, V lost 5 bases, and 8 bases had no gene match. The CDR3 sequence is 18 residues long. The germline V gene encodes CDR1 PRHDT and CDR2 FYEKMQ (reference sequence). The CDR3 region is CASSQGLAGDVSTDTQYF. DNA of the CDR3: TGTGCCAGCAGCCAAGGACTAGCGGGGGACGTCAGCACAGATACGCAGTATTTT.